These 23 T cell receptor beta chains were sequenced from one sample in a study of radiotherapy plus CTLA-4 blockade in lung cancer. Libraries were prepared by immunoSEQ multiplex PCR; TCRdb keeps only in-frame clonotypes and omits some of them. This table has roughly 55,000 clones, approximately 65% appearing once. The specimen was peripheral blood, collected from a patient treated with radiotherapy plus ipilimumab. The receptors originated from a human donor with non-small cell lung cancer whose response to radiotherapy plus ipilimumab could not be evaluated.

This clone was detected once. J is TRBJ2-1 and V is TRBV29-1; 9 bases map to TRBD2. The trim removed 1 base at V and 14 bases at J, leaving 12 bases unmatched. Germline loops: CDR1 SQVTM, CDR2 ANQGSEA. The CDR3 length is 14 residues. In DNA, the CDR3 is TGCAGCGTTGAAGGTCTGGCGGGAGGGCCCGTAAAGTTCTTC. Translated: CSVEGLAGGPVKFF.

A few counts support this clone. J is TRBJ2-1 and V is TRBV7-9, with D tentatively TRBD2 (5 bases). The CDR3 spans 15 residues. V was shortened by 7 bases and J by 2 bases, with 15 bases between the two germline ends. The germline V gene has CDR1 SEHNR and CDR2 FQNEAQ (reference sequence). The CDR3 sequence: CASTKGGSAYNEQFF. CDR3 bases: TGTGCCAGCACCAAAGGTGGTAGCGCCTACAATGAGCAGTTCTTC. Full variable domain (remainder filled in from reference TRBV7-9 and TRBJ2-1): DTGVSQNPRHKITKRGQNVTFRCDPISEHNRLYWYRQTLGQGPEFLTYFQNEAQLEKSRLLSDRFSAERPKGSFSTLEIQRTEQGDSAMYLCASTKGGSAYNEQFFGPGTRLTVL.

This chain uses TRBV7-2 with TRBJ1-5, with D possibly TRBD1 on 5 matching bases. This CDR3 comprises 14 residues. V was cut by 5 bases and J by 4 bases, with 12 bases left in between. Germline-derived CDR1 and CDR2 are SGHTA and FQGNSA. The CDR3 sequence: CASSQGGVNQPQHF. The CDR3 region has the DNA TGTGCCAGCAGCCAGGGTGGAGTTAATCAGCCCCAGCATTTT.

The chain links TRBV5-5 to TRBJ2-2; 9 positions agree with TRBD2. This CDR3 region has 16 residues. CDR1 is SGHKS, CDR2 YYEKEE, per germline (reference sequence). V trimming: 3 bases; J trimming: 5 bases; junction bases outside the gene matches: 8. CDR3 amino acids: CASSSTSGPLTGELFF. The CDR3 bases are TGTGCCAGCAGCTCAACTAGCGGGCCTCTGACCGGGGAGCTGTTTTTT.

The V gene is TRBV2, the J gene TRBJ1-2, with D possibly TRBD1 on 5 matching bases. V was clipped by 6 bases and J by 8 bases, with 19 bases between them. Germline V gives CDR1 SNHLY, CDR2 FYNNEI. The CDR3 runs to 14 residues. CDR3 region: CASRVKGSPQGYTF. The CDR3 DNA reads as TGTGCCAGCAGGGTGAAGGGGTCTCCTCAGGGCTACACCTTC.

The J gene is TRBJ1-4, the V gene TRBV2; possible D gene TRBD1, 5 bases. Germline CDR1 reads SNHLY; CDR2 reads FYNNEI. V lost 5 bases and J lost 0, with 16 bases in between. CDR3 length equals 17 residues. The CDR3, as DNA: TGTGCCAGCAGTTCGTGGGACTTGAGGGCAACTAATGAAAAACTGTTTTTT. It is translated as CASSSWDLRATNEKLFF.

This chain uses TRBV19 with TRBJ2-2; 8 bases line up with TRBD1. The V segment lost 2 bases and the J segment 0 bases; nucleotides outside the gene matches: 8. From germline, CDR1 is LNHDA and CDR2 SQIVND (reference sequence). The length of the CDR3 is 18 residues. DNA of the CDR3: TGTGCCAGTAGTATACCCTCGGACAGGGTACCGAACACCGGGGAGCTGTTTTTT. Its protein is CASSIPSDRVPNTGELFF.

A few counts support this clone. The genes are TRBV7-8 and TRBJ1-2, with 10 bases matching TRBD1. Germline CDR1 and CDR2: SGHVS and FQNEAQ. This CDR3 has 14 residues. The trim removed 4 bases at V and 10 bases at J, leaving 9 bases unmatched. The CDR3 DNA reads TGTGCCAGCAGCTACCCACCGACAGGGGGCGACTACACCTTC. The encoded protein is CASSYPPTGGDYTF.

In this sample, this clone turned up once. This chain connects TRBV30 to TRBJ1-1, with a weak D call TRBD1 (5 bases). Between the trimmed V and J ends, which lost 5 bases and 5 bases, there was a span of 15 bases. CDR1 and CDR2 (germline): GTSNPN, SVGIG (reference sequence). The CDR3 contains 13 residues. In DNA, the CDR3 is TGTGCCTGGTCGGACGTTGCAGGGACTGAAGCTTTCTTT. Translated, it gives CAWSDVAGTEAFF.

This clone has more than one count but fewer than ten. The chain links TRBV6-5 to TRBJ1-2; TRBD1 matches at 8 bases. The CDR3 has 15 residues. The trim removed 6 bases at V and 0 bases at J, leaving 6 bases unmatched. CDR1 and CDR2 from the germline V gene are MNHEY and SVGAGI. Here the CDR3 reads CASRWTGWSNYGYTF. The DNA of the CDR3 is TGTGCCAGCAGATGGACAGGGTGGTCTAACTATGGCTACACCTTC.

A remark on this clone: A much larger clone differs by one base, so this may be a read error. The sample has other DNA sequences that encode this CDR3 too. The chain employs TRBV6-5 and TRBJ1-6; TRBD1 agrees at 8 bases. The length of the CDR3 is 13 residues. Germline assignment: CDR1 MNHEY and CDR2 SVGAGI. The CDR3 loop reads CASSLDRDSPLHF. For the CDR3, the DNA is TGTGCCAGCAGCCTGGACAGGGATTCCCCCCTCCACTTT.

The chain links TRBV5-4 to TRBJ1-5; D is undetermined. Germline values: CDR1 SGHNT, CDR2 YYREEE (reference sequence). The CDR3 runs 16 residues. V lost 0 bases and J 0 bases, leaving 10 bases between the germline ends. The CDR3 DNA reads TGTGCCAGCAGCTTGGGAGTGTTCTATAGCAATCAGCCCCAGCATTTT. Its protein is CASSLGVFYSNQPQHF.

This clone was detected only once. This chain uses TRBV5-8 with TRBJ1-1; 8 bases are shared with TRBD1. V lost 2 bases to trimming and J lost 1 base; unmatched junction nucleotides: 1. Germline CDR1 is SGHTS and CDR2 is YDEGEE. This CDR3 is 14 amino acids long. CDR3 residues: CASSFDRGNTEAFF. The CDR3 DNA reads TGTGCCAGCAGCTTTGACAGGGGGAACACTGAAGCTTTCTTT.

The chain is built from TRBV27 and TRBJ2-3; TRBD1 might be the D (5 bases). Trimming took 2 bases from V and 2 from J, leaving 17 bases between them. The CDR3 extends over 17 amino acids. CDR1 and CDR2 (germline): MNHEY, SMNVEV (reference sequence). The CDR3 DNA follows: TGTGCCAGCAGTTTAGCAGGGCCCGGCTTTTACACAGATACGCAGTATTTT. It yields the protein CASSLAGPGFYTDTQYF.

The chain recombines TRBV27 with TRBJ2-5; TRBD2 agrees at 7 bases. Germline V lookup: CDR1 MNHEY, CDR2 SMNVEV (reference sequence). V was clipped by 1 base and J by 2 bases; unmatched bases: 4. The CDR3 is 15 residues long. In DNA form, the CDR3 reads TGTGCCAGCAGTTTATGGGCTAGCGGACAAGAGACCCAGTACTTC. Translating gives CASSLWASGQETQYF.

Turning to this clone: Other DNA sequences in the same sample also yield this CDR3. V gene TRBV23-1 combines with J gene TRBJ1-2; 9 bases align to TRBD1. TRBV23-1 is reported as an ORF; its role is uncertain. V lost 10 bases, J lost 1 base, and 16 bases stayed unmatched. The CDR3 covers 17 residues. In DNA form, the CDR3 reads TGCGCCATCCCCCCCCCGGGACAGGGTCGAAGTAACTATGGCTACACCTTC. As protein: CAIPPPGQGRSNYGYTF.

The chain carries TRBV7-2 and TRBJ2-7; D is perhaps TRBD1 (6 bases). Per germline, CDR1 SGHTA and CDR2 FQGNSA. V lost 7 bases to trimming and J lost 0 bases, with 16 bases between them. There are 15 residues in the CDR3. The CDR3 sequence is CASTRGQHSSYEQYF. The CDR3, as DNA: TGTGCCAGCACTAGAGGACAGCATAGCTCCTACGAGCAGTACTTC.

The V gene is TRBV7-9, the J gene TRBJ2-5; no firm D call. Trimming removed 1 base from V and 11 bases from J, with 17 bases in between. The CDR3 is made up of 14 amino acids. In germline, CDR1 is SEHNR, CDR2 FQNEAQ (reference sequence). The CDR3 loop is CASSLVQEGREQYF. The CDR3 DNA follows: TGTGCCAGCAGCTTAGTCCAGGAAGGTCGTGAGCAGTACTTC. Complete variable domain (other parts from reference TRBV7-9 and TRBJ2-5): DTGVSQNPRHKITKRGQNVTFRCDPISEHNRLYWYRQTLGQGPEFLTYFQNEAQLEKSRLLSDRFSAERPKGSFSTLEIQRTEQGDSAMYLCASSLVQEGREQYFGPGTRLLVL.

To note about this clone: Given a much more abundant clone one base away, this may be a read error. J is TRBJ1-2 and V is TRBV2; TRBD1 agrees at 7 bases. The germline CDR1 and CDR2 sequences are SNHLY and FYNNEI. The CDR3 loop spans 11 amino acids. The chain's CDR3 is CAGRGGLGYTF. DNA for the CDR3: TGTGCCGGCAGGGGGGGACTCGGCTACACCTTC.

This clone was seen only a few times. The rearrangement uses TRBV6-5 and TRBJ1-2, with 11 bases lining up with TRBD1. The V segment lost 4 bases and the J segment 4 bases; nucleotides outside the gene matches: 2. This CDR3 region has 14 residues. CDR1 and CDR2 from the germline V gene are MNHEY and SVGAGI. The DNA of the CDR3 is TGTGCCAGCAGTTGGACAGGGGGCACCTATGGCTACACCTTC. This sequence encodes CASSWTGGTYGYTF.

The chain employs TRBV11-2 and TRBJ1-1, with 7 bases aligning to TRBD1. Trimming cost V 5 bases and J 4 bases; bases outside gene matches: 7. The germline V gene encodes CDR1 SGHAT and CDR2 FQNNGV. The CDR3 is 14 amino acids. For the CDR3, the DNA is TGTGCCAGCAGCCCACAGGGGCGCGGCACTGAAGCTTTCTTT. As protein: CASSPQGRGTEAFF. The full variable domain, in which reference TRBV11-2 and TRBJ1-1 provide the parts outside the CDR3, is EAGVAQSPRYKIIEKRQSVAFWCNPISGHATLYWYQQILGQGPKLLIQFQNNGVVDDSQLPKDRFSAERLKGVDSTLKIQPAKLEDSAVYLCASSPQGRGTEAFFGQGTRLTVV.

The table lists this clone with many counts. The J gene is TRBJ2-7, the V gene TRBV2, with a possible D match to TRBD2 (5 bases). V shed 6 bases and J shed 2 bases, with 11 bases lying between them. This CDR3 is built from 13 residues. Germline V lookup: CDR1 SNHLY, CDR2 FYNNEI. DNA of the CDR3: TGTGCCAGCAGCGACGGGGTGGCCTACGAGCAGTACTTC. Translation: CASSDGVAYEQYF.

The chain is built from TRBV11-3 and TRBJ2-7; 10 nucleotides agree with TRBD1. V trimming: 1 base; J trimming: 1 base; junction bases outside the gene matches: 7. CDR3 size: 17 residues. Per germline, CDR1 SGHNT and CDR2 YENEEA. The CDR3 spells CASSLGWAGQGSYEQYF. The CDR3 nucleotides read TGTGCCAGCAGCTTAGGGTGGGCGGGACAGGGGTCCTACGAGCAGTACTTC.